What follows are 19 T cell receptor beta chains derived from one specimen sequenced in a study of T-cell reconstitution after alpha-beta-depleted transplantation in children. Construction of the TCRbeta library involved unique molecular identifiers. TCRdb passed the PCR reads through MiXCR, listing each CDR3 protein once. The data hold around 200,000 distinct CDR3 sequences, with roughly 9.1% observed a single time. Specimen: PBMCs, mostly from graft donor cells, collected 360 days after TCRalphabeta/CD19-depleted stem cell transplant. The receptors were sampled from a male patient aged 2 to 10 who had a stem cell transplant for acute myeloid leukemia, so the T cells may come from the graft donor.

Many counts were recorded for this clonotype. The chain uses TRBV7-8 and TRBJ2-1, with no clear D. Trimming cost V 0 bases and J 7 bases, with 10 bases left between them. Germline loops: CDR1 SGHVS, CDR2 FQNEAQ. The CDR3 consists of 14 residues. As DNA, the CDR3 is TGTGCCAGCAGCTTAGCGGGGTGGGTTAATGAGCAGTTCTTC. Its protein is CASSLAGWVNEQFF.

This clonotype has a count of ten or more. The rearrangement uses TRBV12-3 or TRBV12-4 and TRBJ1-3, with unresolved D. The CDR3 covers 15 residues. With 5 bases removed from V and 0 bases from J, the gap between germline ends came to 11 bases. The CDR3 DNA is TGTGCCAGCAGTCCCGACGGGAGCTCTGGAAACACCATATATTTT. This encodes CASSPDGSSGNTIYF.

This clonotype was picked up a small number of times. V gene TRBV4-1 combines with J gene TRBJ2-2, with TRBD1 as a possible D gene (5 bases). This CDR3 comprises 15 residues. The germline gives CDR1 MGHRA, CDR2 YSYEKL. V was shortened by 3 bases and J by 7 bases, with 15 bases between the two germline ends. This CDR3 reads CASSQFRGLFGELFF. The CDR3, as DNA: TGCGCCAGCAGCCAGTTTAGGGGATTATTCGGGGAGCTGTTTTTT.

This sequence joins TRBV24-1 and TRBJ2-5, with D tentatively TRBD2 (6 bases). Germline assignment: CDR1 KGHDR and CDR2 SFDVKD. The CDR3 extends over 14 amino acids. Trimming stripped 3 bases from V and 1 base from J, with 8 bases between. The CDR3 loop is CATSDGGLQETQYF. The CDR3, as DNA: TGTGCCACCAGTGATGGGGGACTCCAAGAGACCCAGTACTTC.

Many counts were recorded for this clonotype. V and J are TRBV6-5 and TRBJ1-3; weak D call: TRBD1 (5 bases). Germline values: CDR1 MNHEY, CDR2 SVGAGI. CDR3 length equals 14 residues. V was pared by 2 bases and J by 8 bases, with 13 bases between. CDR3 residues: CASSYAAGRDTIYF. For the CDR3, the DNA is TGTGCCAGCAGTTACGCGGCAGGGCGGGACACCATATATTTT.

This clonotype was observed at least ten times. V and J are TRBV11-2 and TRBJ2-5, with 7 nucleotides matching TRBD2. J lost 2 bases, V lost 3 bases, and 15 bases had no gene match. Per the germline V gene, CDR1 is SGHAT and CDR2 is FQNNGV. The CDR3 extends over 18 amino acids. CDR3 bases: TGTGCCAGCAGCTTTTTGGGGTTCGGGAGGTCCCCGCAAGAGACCCAGTACTTC. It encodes CASSFLGFGRSPQETQYF. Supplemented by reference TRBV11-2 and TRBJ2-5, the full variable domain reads EAGVAQSPRYKIIEKRQSVAFWCNPISGHATLYWYQQILGQGPKLLIQFQNNGVVDDSQLPKDRFSAERLKGVDSTLKIQPAKLEDSAVYLCASSFLGFGRSPQETQYFGPGTRLLVL.

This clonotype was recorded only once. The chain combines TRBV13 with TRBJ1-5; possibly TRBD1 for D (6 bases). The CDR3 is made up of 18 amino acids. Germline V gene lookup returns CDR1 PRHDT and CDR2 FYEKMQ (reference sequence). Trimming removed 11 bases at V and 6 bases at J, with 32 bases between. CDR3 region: CAFSLGRQEGKFGQPQHF. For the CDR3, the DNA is TGTGCCTTCAGTTTAGGCCGACAGGAGGGGAAATTTGGTCAGCCCCAGCATTTT.

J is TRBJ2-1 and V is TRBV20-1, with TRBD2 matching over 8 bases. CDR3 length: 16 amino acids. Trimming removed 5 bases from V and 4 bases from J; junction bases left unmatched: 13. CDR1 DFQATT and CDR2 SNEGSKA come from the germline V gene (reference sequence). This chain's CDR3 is CSAGYLSGGRYNEQFF. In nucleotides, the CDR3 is TGCAGTGCTGGATACCTCTCGGGGGGGCGGTACAATGAGCAGTTCTTC.

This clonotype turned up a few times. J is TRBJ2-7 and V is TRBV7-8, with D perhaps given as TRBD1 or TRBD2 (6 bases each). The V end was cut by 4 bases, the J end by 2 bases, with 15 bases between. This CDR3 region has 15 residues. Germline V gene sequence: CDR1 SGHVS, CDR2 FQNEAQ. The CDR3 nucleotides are TGTGCCAGCAGCTCCCCCCGGGGGCTAGCCTACGAGCAGTACTTC. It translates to CASSSPRGLAYEQYF.

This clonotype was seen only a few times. The CDR3 nucleotides are TGTGCCACCGAAGGGTACTCTGGGGCCAACGTCCTGACTTTC. This codes for CATEGYSGANVLTF. The rearrangement joins TRBV6-1 to TRBJ2-6; D is uncertain. CDR1 is MNHNS, CDR2 SASEGT, per germline. CDR3 length: 14 residues. V lost 10 bases to trimming and J lost 0 bases, with 10 bases between them.

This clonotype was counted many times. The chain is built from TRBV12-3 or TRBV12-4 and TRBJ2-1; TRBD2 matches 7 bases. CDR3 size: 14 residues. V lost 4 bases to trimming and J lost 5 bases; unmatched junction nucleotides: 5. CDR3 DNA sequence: TGTGCCAGCAGTTATAGCGGGCCAGACAATGAGCAGTTCTTC. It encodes CASSYSGPDNEQFF.

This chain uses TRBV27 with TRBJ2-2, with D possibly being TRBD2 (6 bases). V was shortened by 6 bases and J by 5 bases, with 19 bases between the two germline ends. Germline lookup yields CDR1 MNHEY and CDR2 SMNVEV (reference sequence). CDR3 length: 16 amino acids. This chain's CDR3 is CASSPPRGGSTGELFF. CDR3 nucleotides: TGTGCCAGCAGCCCTCCGCGGGGAGGCTCTACCGGGGAGCTGTTTTTT.

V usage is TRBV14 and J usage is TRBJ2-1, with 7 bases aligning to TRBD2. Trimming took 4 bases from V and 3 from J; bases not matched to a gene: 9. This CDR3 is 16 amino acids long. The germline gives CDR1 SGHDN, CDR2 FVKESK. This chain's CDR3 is CASSPGTTLVYNEQFF. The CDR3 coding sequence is TGTGCCAGCAGCCCCGGGACTACCTTGGTCTACAATGAGCAGTTCTTC.

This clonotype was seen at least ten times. DNA of the CDR3: TGTGCCAGCAGCCATTCACGGGCCGGGGGTATCGATGAGCAGTTCTTC. It encodes CASSHSRAGGIDEQFF. V usage is TRBV5-6 and J usage is TRBJ2-1; possibly TRBD2 for D (6 bases). The CDR3 has 16 amino acids. The germline CDR1 and CDR2 sequences are SGHDT and YYEEEE. Trimming left V 4 bases short and J 8 bases short, with 22 bases between. The whole variable domain, remainder taken from reference TRBV5-6 and TRBJ2-1, is DAGVTQSPTHLIKTRGQQVTLRCSPKSGHDTVSWYQQALGQGPQFIFQYYEEEERQRGNFPDRFSGHQFPNYSSELNVNALLLGDSALYLCASSHSRAGGIDEQFFGPGTRLTVL.

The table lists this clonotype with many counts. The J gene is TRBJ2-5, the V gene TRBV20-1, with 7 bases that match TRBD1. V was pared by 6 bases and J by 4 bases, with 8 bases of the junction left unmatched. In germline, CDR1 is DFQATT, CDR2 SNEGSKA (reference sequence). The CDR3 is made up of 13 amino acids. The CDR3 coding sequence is TGCAGTGCCAACCAGGGGGTAGTAGAGACCCAGTACTTC. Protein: CSANQGVVETQYF.

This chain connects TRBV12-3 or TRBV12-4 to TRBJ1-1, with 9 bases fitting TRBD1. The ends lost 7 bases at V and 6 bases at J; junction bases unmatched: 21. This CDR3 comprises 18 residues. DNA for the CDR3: TGTGCCAGCACCCAACGACCAGGGACAGGGCCCAGATACGCTGAAGCTTTCTTT. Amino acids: CASTQRPGTGPRYAEAFF.

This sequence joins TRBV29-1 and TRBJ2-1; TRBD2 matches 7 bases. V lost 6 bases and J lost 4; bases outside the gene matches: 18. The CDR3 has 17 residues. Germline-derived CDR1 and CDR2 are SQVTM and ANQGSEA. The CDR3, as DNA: TGCAGCGTCGATAGCACAGGCCCTAGCGGACTTTACAATGAGCAGTTCTTC. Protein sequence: CSVDSTGPSGLYNEQFF.

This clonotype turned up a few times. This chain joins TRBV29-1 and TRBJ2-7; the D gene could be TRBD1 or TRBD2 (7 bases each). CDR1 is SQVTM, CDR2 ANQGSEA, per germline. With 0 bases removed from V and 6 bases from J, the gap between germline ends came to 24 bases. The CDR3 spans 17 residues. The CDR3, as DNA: TGCAGCGTTGAAGATCTGGGCCAGGGGGGGAATTACGGCGAGCAGTACTTC. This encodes CSVEDLGQGGNYGEQYF.

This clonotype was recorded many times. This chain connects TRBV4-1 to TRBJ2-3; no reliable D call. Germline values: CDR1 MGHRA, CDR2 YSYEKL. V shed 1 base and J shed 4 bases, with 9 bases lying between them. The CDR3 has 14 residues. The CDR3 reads CASSQGGFADTQYF. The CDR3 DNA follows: TGCGCCAGCAGCCAAGGGGGTTTCGCAGATACGCAGTATTTT.